This T cell receptor beta chain was retrieved from a study of T cell changes during pregnancy in multiple sclerosis. Assay: immunoSEQ multiplex PCR; the TCRdb copy retains only in-frame clones and omits some. In the table there are 83,000 or so clones, 94% of which are singletons. Germline-derived CDR1 and CDR2 are MDHEN and SYDVKM. The CDR3 is 11 amino acids. Trimming took 5 bases from V and 4 from J, leaving 6 bases between them. Source: peripheral blood, taken after pregnancy. This rearrangement joins TRBV28 to TRBJ2-7, with D unclear. The sequence was obtained from a female donor in good health, enrolled as a control in a pregnancy study. CDR3 nucleotides: TGTGCCAGCAGTCTACAGTACGAGCAGTACTTC. Amino acids: CASSLQYEQYF.